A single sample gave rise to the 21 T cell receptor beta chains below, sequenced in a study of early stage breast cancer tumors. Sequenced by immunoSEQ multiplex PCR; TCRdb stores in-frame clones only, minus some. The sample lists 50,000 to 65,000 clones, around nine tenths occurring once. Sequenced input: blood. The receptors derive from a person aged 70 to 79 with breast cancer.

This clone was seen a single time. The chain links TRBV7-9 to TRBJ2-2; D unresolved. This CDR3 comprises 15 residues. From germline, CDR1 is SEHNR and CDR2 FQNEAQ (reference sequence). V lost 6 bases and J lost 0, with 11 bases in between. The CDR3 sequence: CASRKDTANTGELFF. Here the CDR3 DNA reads TGTGCCAGCAGAAAGGATACAGCGAACACCGGGGAGCTGTTTTTT.

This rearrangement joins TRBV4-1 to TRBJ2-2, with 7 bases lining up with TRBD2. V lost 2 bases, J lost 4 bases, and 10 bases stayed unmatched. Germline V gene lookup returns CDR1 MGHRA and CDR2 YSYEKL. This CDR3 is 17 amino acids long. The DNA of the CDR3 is TGCGCCAGCAGCCAACCCCCTAGCGGACCGGCCACCGGGGAGCTGTTTTTT. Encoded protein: CASSQPPSGPATGELFF.

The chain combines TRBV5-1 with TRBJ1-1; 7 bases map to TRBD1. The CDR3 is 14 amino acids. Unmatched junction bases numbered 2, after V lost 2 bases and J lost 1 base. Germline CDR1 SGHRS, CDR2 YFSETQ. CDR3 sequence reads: CASSFQGENTEAFF. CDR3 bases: TGCGCCAGCAGCTTTCAGGGGGAGAACACTGAAGCTTTCTTT. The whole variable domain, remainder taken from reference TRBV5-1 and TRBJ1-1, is KAGVTQTPRYLIKTRGQQVTLSCSPISGHRSVSWYQQTPGQGLQFLFEYFSETQRNKGNFPGRFSGRQFSNSRSEMNVSTLELGDSALYLCASSFQGENTEAFFGQGTRLTVV.

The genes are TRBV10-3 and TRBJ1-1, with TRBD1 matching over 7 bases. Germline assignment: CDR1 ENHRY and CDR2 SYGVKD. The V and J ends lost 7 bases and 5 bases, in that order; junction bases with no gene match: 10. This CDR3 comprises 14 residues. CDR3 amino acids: CAINQRQGETEAFF. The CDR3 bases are TGTGCCATCAACCAAAGACAGGGTGAAACTGAAGCTTTCTTT.

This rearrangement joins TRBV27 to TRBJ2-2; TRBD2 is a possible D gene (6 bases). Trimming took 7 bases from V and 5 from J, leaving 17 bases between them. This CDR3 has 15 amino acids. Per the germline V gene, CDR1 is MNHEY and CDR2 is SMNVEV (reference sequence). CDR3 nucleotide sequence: TGTGCCAGCACCCCGGGGACGGCGGGGACCGGGGAGCTGTTTTTT. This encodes CASTPGTAGTGELFF.

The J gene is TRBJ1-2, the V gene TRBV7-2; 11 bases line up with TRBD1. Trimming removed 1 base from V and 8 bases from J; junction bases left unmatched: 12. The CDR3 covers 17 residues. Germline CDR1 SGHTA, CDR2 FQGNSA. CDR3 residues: CASSLGSMGQGGQGYTF. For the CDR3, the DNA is TGTGCCAGCAGCTTAGGGTCTATGGGACAGGGGGGTCAGGGCTACACCTTC.

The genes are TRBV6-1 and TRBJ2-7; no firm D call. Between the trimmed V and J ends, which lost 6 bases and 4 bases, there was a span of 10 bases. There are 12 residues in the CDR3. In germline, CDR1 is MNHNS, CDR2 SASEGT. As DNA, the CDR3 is TGTGCCAGCAGCCCCACCCAGTACGAGCAGTACTTC. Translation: CASSPTQYEQYF.

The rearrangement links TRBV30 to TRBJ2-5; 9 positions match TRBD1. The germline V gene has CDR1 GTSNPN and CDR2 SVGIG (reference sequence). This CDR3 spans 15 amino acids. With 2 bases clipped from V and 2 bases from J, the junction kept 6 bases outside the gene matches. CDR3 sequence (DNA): TGTGCCTGGAGTTCCACAGGGGGCCGGCAAGAGACCCAGTACTTC. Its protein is CAWSSTGGRQETQYF.

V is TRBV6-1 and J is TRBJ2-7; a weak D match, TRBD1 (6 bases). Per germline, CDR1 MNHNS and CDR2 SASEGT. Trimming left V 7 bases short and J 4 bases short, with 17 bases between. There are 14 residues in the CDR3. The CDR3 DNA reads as TGTGCCAGCATAGAGACAGGCAAGGCGTACGAGCAGTACTTC. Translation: CASIETGKAYEQYF.

CDR3 in DNA: TGTGCCAGCAGCGTTAGACAGGACACTGAAGCTTTCTTT. Its protein is CASSVRQDTEAFF. The V call is TRBV7-2, the J call TRBJ1-1; D possibly corresponds to TRBD1 (6 bases). The CDR3 is 13 amino acids. Germline loops: CDR1 SGHTA, CDR2 FQGNSA. V shed 5 bases and J shed 3 bases, with 10 bases lying between them.

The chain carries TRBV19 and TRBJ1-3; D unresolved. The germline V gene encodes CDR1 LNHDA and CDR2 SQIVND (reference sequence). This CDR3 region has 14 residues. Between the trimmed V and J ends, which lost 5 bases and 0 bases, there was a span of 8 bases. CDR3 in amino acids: CASSRLSSGNTIYF. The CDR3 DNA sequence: TGTGCCAGTAGTCGACTGAGCTCTGGAAACACCATATATTTT.

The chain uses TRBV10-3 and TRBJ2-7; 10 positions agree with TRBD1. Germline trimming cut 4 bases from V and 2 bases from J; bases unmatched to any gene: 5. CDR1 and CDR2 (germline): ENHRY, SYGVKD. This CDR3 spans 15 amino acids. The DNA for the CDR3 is TGTGCCATCAGTGGCTCCGGGACAGGGGCCTACGAGCAGTACTTC. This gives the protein CAISGSGTGAYEQYF.

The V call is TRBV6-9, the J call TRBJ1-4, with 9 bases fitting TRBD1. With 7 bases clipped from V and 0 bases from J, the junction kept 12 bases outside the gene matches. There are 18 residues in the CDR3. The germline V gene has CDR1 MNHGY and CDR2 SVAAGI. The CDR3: CASNGIGDREATNEKLFF. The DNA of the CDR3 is TGTGCCAGCAACGGCATCGGGGACAGGGAGGCAACTAATGAAAAACTGTTTTTT.

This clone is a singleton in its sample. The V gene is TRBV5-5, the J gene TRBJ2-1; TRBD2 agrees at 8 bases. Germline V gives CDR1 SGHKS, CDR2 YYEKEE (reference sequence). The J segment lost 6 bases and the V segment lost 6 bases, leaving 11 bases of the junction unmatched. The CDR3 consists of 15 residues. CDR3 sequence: CASNRLAGEGNEQFF. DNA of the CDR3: TGTGCCAGCAATCGGCTAGCGGGTGAGGGCAATGAGCAGTTCTTC.

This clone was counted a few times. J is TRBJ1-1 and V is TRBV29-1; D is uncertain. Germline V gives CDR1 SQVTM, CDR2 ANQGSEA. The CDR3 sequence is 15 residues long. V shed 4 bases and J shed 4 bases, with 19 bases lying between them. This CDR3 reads CSVVGTRGWATEAFF. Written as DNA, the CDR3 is TGCAGCGTTGTCGGTACGCGGGGATGGGCCACTGAAGCTTTCTTT.

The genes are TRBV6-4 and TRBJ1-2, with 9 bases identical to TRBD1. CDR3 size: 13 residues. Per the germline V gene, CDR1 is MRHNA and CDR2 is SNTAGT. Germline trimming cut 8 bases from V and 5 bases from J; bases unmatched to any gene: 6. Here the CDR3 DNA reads TGTGCCAGCTCCGGGACAGGGATGTATGGCTACACCTTC. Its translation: CASSGTGMYGYTF.

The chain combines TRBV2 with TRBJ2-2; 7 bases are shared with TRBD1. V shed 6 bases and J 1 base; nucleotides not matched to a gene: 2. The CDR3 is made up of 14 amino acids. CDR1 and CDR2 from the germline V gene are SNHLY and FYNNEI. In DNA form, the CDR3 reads TGTGCCAGCAGCCGACAGGGGAACACCGGGGAGCTGTTTTTT. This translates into CASSRQGNTGELFF.

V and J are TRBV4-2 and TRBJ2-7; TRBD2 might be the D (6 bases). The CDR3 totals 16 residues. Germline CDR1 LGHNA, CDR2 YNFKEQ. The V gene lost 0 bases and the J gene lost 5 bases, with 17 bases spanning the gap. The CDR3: CASSQDLVGGLNEQYF. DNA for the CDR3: TGTGCCAGCAGCCAAGATTTGGTGGGGGGTCTCAACGAGCAGTACTTC.

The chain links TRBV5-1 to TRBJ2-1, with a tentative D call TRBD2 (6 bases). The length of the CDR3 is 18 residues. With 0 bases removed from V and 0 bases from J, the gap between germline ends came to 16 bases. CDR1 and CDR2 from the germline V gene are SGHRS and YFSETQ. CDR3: CASSLEEGGHYSYNEQFF. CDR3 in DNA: TGCGCCAGCAGCTTGGAGGAGGGAGGCCACTACTCCTACAATGAGCAGTTCTTC.

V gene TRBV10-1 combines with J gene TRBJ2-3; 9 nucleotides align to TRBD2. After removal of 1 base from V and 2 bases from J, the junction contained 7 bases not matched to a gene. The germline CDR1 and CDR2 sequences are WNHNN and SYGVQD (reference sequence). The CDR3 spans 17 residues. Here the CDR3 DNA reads TGCGCCAGCAGTGAGTATAGTAGCGGGAGAGACACAGATACGCAGTATTTT. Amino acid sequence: CASSEYSSGRDTDTQYF.

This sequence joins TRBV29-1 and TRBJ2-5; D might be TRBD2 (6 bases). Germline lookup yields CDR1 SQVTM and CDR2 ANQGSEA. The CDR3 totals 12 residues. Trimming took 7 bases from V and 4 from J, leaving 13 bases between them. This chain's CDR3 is CSAYGGRETQYF. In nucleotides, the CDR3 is TGCAGCGCCTATGGGGGGAGAGAGACCCAGTACTTC.